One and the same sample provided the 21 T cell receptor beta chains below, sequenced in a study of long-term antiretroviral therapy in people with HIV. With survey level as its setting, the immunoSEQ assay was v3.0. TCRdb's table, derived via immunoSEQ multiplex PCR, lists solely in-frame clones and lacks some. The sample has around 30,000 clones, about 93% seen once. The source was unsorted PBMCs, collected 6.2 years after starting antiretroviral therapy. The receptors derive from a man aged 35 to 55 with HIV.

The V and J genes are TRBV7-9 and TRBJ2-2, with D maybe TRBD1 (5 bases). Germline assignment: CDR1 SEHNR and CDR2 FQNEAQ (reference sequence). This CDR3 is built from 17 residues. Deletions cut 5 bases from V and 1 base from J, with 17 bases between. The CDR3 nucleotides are TGTGCCAGCAGCCCAGGAGAGACAGCCCTGAACACCGGGGAGCTGTTTTTT. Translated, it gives CASSPGETALNTGELFF.

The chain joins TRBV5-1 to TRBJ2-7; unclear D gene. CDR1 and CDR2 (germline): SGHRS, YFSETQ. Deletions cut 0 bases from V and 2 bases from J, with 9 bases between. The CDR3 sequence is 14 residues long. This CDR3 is CASSLVGAAYEQYF. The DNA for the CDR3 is TGCGCCAGCAGCTTGGTGGGTGCCGCCTACGAGCAGTACTTC.

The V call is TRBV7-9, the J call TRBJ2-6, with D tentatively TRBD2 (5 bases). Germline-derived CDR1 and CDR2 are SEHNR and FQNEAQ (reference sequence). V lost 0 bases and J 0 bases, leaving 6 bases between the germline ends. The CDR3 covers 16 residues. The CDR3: CASSLAEGSGANVLTF. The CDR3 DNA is TGTGCCAGCAGCTTAGCCGAGGGCTCTGGGGCCAACGTCCTGACTTTC.

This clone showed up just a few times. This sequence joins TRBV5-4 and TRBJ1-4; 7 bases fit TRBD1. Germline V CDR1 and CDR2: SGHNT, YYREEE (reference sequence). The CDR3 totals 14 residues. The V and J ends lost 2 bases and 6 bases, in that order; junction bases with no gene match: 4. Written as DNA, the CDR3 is TGTGCCAGCAGCTTATTAGGACAGGATGAAAAACTGTTTTTT. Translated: CASSLLGQDEKLFF.

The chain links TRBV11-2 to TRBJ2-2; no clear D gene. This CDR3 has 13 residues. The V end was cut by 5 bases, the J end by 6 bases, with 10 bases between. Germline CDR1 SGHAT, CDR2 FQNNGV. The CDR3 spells CASSETLAGELFF. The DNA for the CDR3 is TGTGCCAGCAGCGAAACCTTGGCCGGGGAGCTGTTTTTT.

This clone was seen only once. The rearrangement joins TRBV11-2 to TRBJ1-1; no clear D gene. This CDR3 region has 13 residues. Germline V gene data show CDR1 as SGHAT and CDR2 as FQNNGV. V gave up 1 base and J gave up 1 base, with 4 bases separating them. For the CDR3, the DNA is TGTGCCAGCAGCTTAGGAGAGAACACTGAAGCTTTCTTT. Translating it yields CASSLGENTEAFF.

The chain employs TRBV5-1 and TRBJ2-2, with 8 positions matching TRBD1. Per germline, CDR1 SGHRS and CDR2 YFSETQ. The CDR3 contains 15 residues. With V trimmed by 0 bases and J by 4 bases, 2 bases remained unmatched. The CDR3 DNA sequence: TGCGCCAGCAGCTTGGGGACAGGGTTCACCGGGGAGCTGTTTTTT. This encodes CASSLGTGFTGELFF.

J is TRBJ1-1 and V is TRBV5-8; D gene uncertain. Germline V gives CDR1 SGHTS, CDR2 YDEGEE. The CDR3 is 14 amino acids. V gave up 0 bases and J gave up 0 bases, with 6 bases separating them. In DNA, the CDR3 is TGTGCCAGCAGCTTGGGCTTATTGAACACTGAAGCTTTCTTT. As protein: CASSLGLLNTEAFF.

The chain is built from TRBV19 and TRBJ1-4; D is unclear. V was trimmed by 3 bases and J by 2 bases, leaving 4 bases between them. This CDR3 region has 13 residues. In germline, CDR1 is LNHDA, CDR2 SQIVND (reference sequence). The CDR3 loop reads CASSIATNEKLFF. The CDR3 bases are TGTGCCAGTAGTATCGCGACTAATGAAAAACTGTTTTTT.

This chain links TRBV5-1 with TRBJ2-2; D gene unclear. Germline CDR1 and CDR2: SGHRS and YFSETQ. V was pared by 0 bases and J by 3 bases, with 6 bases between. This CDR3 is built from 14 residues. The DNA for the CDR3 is TGCGCCAGCAGCTTGGACCGTCACACCGGGGAGCTGTTTTTT. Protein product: CASSLDRHTGELFF. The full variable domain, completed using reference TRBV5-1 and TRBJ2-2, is KAGVTQTPRYLIKTRGQQVTLSCSPISGHRSVSWYQQTPGQGLQFLFEYFSETQRNKGNFPGRFSGRQFSNSRSEMNVSTLELGDSALYLCASSLDRHTGELFFGEGSRLTVL.

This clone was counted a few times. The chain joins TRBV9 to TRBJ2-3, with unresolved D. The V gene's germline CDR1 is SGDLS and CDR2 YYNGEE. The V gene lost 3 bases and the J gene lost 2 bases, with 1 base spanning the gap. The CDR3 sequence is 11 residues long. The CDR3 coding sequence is TGTGCCAGCAGCGCCACAGATACGCAGTATTTT. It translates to CASSATDTQYF.

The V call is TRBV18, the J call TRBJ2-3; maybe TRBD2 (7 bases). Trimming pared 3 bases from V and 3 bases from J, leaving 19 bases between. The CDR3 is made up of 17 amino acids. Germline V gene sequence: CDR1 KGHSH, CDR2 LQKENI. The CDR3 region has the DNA TGTGCCAGCTCACCCCTCCCCGGAGGGGGGGCGACAGATACGCAGTATTTT. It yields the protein CASSPLPGGGATDTQYF.

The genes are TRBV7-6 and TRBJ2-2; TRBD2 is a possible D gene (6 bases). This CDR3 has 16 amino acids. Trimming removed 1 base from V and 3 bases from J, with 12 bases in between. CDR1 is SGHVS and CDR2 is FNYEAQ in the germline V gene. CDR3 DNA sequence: TGTGCCAGCAGCTTAGGCGGGGCGAGGGACACCGGGGAGCTGTTTTTT. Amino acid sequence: CASSLGGARDTGELFF.

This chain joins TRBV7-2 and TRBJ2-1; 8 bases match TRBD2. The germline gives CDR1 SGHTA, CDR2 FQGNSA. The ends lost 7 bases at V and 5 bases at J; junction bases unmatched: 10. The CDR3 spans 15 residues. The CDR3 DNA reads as TGTGCCAGCATCGTAGGTCGGGGGGGAGACAATGAGCAGTTCTTC. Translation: CASIVGRGGDNEQFF.

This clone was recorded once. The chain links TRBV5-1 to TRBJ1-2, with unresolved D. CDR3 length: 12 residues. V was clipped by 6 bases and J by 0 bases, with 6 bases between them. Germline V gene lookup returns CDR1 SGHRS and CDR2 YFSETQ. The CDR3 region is CASNNPNYGYTF. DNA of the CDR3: TGCGCCAGCAATAACCCTAACTATGGCTACACCTTC. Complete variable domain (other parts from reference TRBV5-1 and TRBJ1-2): KAGVTQTPRYLIKTRGQQVTLSCSPISGHRSVSWYQQTPGQGLQFLFEYFSETQRNKGNFPGRFSGRQFSNSRSEMNVSTLELGDSALYLCASNNPNYGYTFGSGTRLTVV.

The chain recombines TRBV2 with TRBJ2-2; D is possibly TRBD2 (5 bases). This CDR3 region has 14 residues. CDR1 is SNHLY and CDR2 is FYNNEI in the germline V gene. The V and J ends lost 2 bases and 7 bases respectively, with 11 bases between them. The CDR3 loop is CASSESGVGGELFF. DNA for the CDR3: TGTGCCAGCAGTGAATCCGGGGTTGGCGGGGAGCTGTTTTTT.

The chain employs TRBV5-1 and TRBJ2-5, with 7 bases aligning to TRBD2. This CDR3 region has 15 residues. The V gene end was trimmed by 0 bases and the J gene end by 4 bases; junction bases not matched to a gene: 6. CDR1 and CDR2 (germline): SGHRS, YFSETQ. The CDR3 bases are TGCGCCAGCAGCTTGGCTGCGGGGGAGGGAGAGACCCAGTACTTC. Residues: CASSLAAGEGETQYF.

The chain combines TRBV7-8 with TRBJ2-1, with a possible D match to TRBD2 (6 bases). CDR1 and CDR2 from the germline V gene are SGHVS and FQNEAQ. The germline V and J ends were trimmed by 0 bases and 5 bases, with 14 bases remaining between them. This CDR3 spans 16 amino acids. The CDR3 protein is CASSLALGGIDNEQFF. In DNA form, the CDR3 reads TGTGCCAGCAGCTTAGCGTTGGGGGGAATCGACAATGAGCAGTTCTTC.

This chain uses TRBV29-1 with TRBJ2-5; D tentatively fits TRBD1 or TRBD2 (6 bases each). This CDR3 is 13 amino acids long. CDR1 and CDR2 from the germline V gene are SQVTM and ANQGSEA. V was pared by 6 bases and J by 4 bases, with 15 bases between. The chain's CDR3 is CSVVPGAVETQYF. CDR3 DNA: TGCAGCGTCGTCCCGGGGGCCGTAGAGACCCAGTACTTC.

The CDR3, as DNA: TGTGCCTGGAGGGGGACCGAGATCTATGGCTACACCTTC. Protein: CAWRGTEIYGYTF. The chain carries TRBV30 and TRBJ1-2; tentatively, D is TRBD1 (5 bases). V lost 3 bases, J lost 4 bases, and 12 bases lay in between. Germline V gives CDR1 GTSNPN, CDR2 SVGIG (reference sequence). There are 13 residues in the CDR3.

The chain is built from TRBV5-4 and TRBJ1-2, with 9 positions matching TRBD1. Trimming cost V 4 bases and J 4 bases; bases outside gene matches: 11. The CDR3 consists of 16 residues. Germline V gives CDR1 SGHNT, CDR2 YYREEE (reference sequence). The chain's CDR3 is CASSPSVGQGLYGYTF. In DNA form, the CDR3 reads TGTGCCAGCAGCCCCAGTGTGGGACAGGGACTCTATGGCTACACCTTC.